This TCR beta chain was observed in a study of T cells in Graves' hyperthyroidism and ophthalmopathy. Broader study findings: The blood repertoire included most of the expanded thyroid clonotypes above 0.001. For ophthalmopathy, model prediction preceded onset by a median about 6.4 months.

Amplified regions were TCR beta CDR3 sequences from RNA transcripts. The HTBI set primed first-round TCR CDR3 RT-PCR. TCRdb re-analysed the multiplex PCR reads in MiXCR, keeping a single row per CDR3 protein. Among fewer than 600,000 distinct CDR3 sequences listed, 12% to 15% were seen once. In this sample, this clonotype turned up many times. What it recognizes is unknown. PBMCs were derived from 10 ml fresh peripheral blood. Germline CDR1 and CDR2: DFQATT and SNEGSKA (reference sequence). CDR3 length: 15 residues. The V and J ends lost 1 base and 0 bases respectively, with 13 bases between them. This clonotype was obtained from a woman in her thirties or forties with Graves' hyperthyroidism. The chain links TRBV20-1 to TRBJ2-7; D gene uncertain. Sequencing used blood. The CDR3: CSARALGGPSYEQYF. CDR3 DNA sequence: TGCAGTGCTAGAGCCTTGGGCGGCCCCTCCTACGAGCAGTACTTC.